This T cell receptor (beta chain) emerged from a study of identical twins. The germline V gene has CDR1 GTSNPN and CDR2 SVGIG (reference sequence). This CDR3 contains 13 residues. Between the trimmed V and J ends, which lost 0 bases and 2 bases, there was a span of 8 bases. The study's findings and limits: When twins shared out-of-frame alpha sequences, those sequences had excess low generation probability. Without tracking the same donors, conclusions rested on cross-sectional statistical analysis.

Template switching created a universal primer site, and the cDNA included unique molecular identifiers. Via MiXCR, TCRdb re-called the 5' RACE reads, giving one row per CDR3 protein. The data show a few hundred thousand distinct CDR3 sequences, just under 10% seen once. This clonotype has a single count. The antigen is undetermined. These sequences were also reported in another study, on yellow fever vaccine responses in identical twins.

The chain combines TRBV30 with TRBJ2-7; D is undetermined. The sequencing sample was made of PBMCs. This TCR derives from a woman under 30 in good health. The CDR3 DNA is TGTGCCTGGAGTGTATCCGTAACCTACGAGCAGTACTTC. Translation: CAWSVSVTYEQYF. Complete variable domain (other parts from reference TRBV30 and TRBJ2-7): SQTIHQWPATLVQPVGSPLSLECTVEGTSNPNLYWYRQAAGRGLQLLFYSVGIGQISSEVPQNLSASRPQDRQFILSSKKLLLSDSGFYLCAWSVSVTYEQYFGPGTRLTVT.